A single sample gave rise to the 27 T cell receptor beta chains below, sequenced in a study of post-analysis software for immune sequencing data. Their antigens remain unidentified. Study findings and constraints: There were five or six TRBV segments more frequent in patients than controls, and TRBV5-6, TRBV5-1 and TRBV20-1 were among them.

Unique molecular identifiers featured in each of the TCR beta cDNA libraries. TCRdb fed the PCR reads into MiXCR, producing one record per CDR3 protein. The sample includes approximately 770,000 distinct CDR3 sequences, just over 45% of them seen just once. The source material was blood. The receptor set was obtained from a girl aged 5 to 17 with multiple sclerosis.

CDR3 sequence: CASMGAEKLFF. CDR3 bases: TGCGCCAGCATGGGGGCCGAAAAACTGTTTTTT. The rearrangement links TRBV4-1 to TRBJ1-4, with D possibly matching TRBD1 (6 bases). V lost 7 bases and J 8 bases, leaving 8 bases between the germline ends. The CDR3 length is 11 residues. Per germline, CDR1 MGHRA and CDR2 YSYEKL.

This clonotype has only a few counts. This rearrangement joins TRBV12-3 or TRBV12-4 to TRBJ2-7, with 8 bases matching TRBD2. The J call may be incorrect, as the DNA end agrees better with TRBJ2-5. The CDR3 contains 15 residues. In DNA, the CDR3 is TGTGCCAGCAGTTTTAGGAGCGGGGGCGGAGAGACCCAGTACTTC. This sequence encodes CASSFRSGGGETQYF.

This clonotype has just one count. V is TRBV12-3 or TRBV12-4 and J is TRBJ2-1, with 9 bases that match TRBD2. This CDR3 comprises 17 residues. With 6 bases clipped from V and 4 bases from J, the junction kept 13 bases outside the gene matches. The CDR3 here is CASRPFSKREDYNEQFF. The CDR3 nucleotides are TGTGCCAGCAGACCCTTTAGTAAGCGGGAGGATTACAATGAGCAGTTCTTC.

V is TRBV10-3 and J is TRBJ2-2; D ambiguous. CDR3 length: 13 residues. V shed 6 bases and J shed 2 bases, with 7 bases lying between them. Germline V CDR1 and CDR2: ENHRY, SYGVKD. The CDR3 DNA reads as TGTGCCATCAGCCGCTCTAACACCGGGGAGCTGTTTTTT. It is translated as CAISRSNTGELFF.

As regards this clonotype: A much larger clonotype is one base distant, so this may be a read error. The chain has TRBV7-2 and TRBJ1-2; D not certain. Germline V gives CDR1 SGHTA, CDR2 FQGNSA. The CDR3 is 13 amino acids. V was shortened by 1 base and J by 3 bases, with 6 bases between the two germline ends. The chain's CDR3 is CASSLGSYYGYTF. CDR3 DNA: TGTGCCAGCAGCTTAGGGTCTTACTATGGCTACACCTTC.

The CDR3 loop reads CASSKAGGIHEQYF. In DNA, the CDR3 is TGTGCCAGCAGTAAAGCGGGAGGGATCCACGAGCAGTACTTC. The chain has TRBV27 and TRBJ2-5; 10 bases align to TRBD2. The J call may be in error: the DNA end matches TRBJ2-7 better. Germline lookup yields CDR1 MNHEY and CDR2 SMNVEV (reference sequence). The CDR3 runs 14 residues.

This clonotype was detected once. The chain uses TRBV12-3 or TRBV12-4 and TRBJ2-7; D is perhaps TRBD1 or TRBD2 (5 bases each). The J call may be mistaken, given a closer DNA end match to TRBJ2-5. The CDR3 sequence is 13 residues long. CDR3 bases: TGTGCCAGCAGTAGGGGAGCTCAGGAGACCCAGTACTTC. Translating gives CASSRGAQETQYF.

J is TRBJ2-6 and V is TRBV5-1; D is unresolved. Germline CDR1 reads SGHRS; CDR2 reads YFSETQ. Trimming removed 1 base at V and 0 bases at J, with 14 bases between. The CDR3 extends over 18 amino acids. This CDR3 is CASSLFVGLISGANVLTF. CDR3 nucleotide sequence: TGCGCCAGCAGCTTGTTTGTGGGTCTTATCTCTGGGGCCAACGTCCTGACTTTC.

The rearrangement links TRBV9 to TRBJ2-7, with 13 positions matching TRBD2. J gave up 0 bases and V 3 bases, and 6 bases lay outside the gene matches. Germline CDR1 SGDLS, CDR2 YYNGEE. The CDR3 totals 17 residues. CDR3 loop: CASSDGTSGASSYEQYF. In nucleotides, the CDR3 is TGTGCCAGCAGCGACGGGACTAGCGGGGCCAGCTCCTACGAGCAGTACTTC.

This clonotype was detected only a few times. V and J are TRBV28 and TRBJ2-3, with D perhaps TRBD1 or TRBD2 (6 bases each). The CDR3 has 14 residues. Germline V gene data show CDR1 as MDHEN and CDR2 as SYDVKM. V was trimmed by 6 bases and J by 0 bases, leaving 10 bases between them. The CDR3 nucleotides are TGTGCCAGCAGGAAGGGGGGAAGCACAGATACGCAGTATTTT. Protein sequence: CASRKGGSTDTQYF.

This clonotype was recorded a few times. The gene calls are TRBV4-2 and TRBJ1-1; 9 bases are a match to TRBD1. The CDR3 is 14 residues long. Germline lookup yields CDR1 LGHNA and CDR2 YNFKEQ. The J segment lost 6 bases and the V segment lost 3 bases, leaving 5 bases of the junction unmatched. The CDR3 protein is CASSQKQGAAEAFF. The CDR3 nucleotides are TGTGCCAGCAGCCAGAAACAGGGGGCGGCTGAAGCTTTCTTT.

With respect to this clonotype: One end of the junction is discordant with germline, which a read error may explain. The DNA for the CDR3 is TGCAGTGCTAGCAGGGGAGACCAGGAGACCCAGTACTTC. The encoded protein is CSASRGDQETQYF. The V call is TRBV20-1, the J call TRBJ2-7; D possibly corresponds to TRBD1 (6 bases). Matching the DNA end better, TRBJ2-5 makes the J call doubtful. The CDR3 spans 13 residues. Germline lookup yields CDR1 DFQATT and CDR2 SNEGSKA (reference sequence).

This sequence joins TRBV6-5 and TRBJ2-1; D uncertain. The CDR3 is 13 residues long. Germline values: CDR1 MNHEY, CDR2 SVGAGI. Trimming cost V 7 bases and J 2 bases, with 9 bases left between them. In nucleotides, the CDR3 is TGTGCCAGCACTGGCCGCGCCTACAATGAGCAGTTCTTC. Translated: CASTGRAYNEQFF.

This clonotype has more than one count but fewer than ten. This chain links TRBV27 with TRBJ2-1, with 8 bases matching TRBD2. Germline V CDR1 and CDR2: MNHEY, SMNVEV (reference sequence). The CDR3 runs 16 residues. V lost 2 bases to trimming and J lost 4 bases; unmatched junction nucleotides: 7. This CDR3 reads CASSLEAGAGYNEQFF. The DNA for the CDR3 is TGTGCCAGCAGTTTAGAAGCGGGAGCAGGATACAATGAGCAGTTCTTC.

The chain employs TRBV12-3 or TRBV12-4 and TRBJ2-7; 14 positions match TRBD2. The J call may be faulty, since TRBJ2-5 better matches the DNA end. There are 17 residues in the CDR3. The CDR3 sequence is CASSSRLAGGQGETQYF. The CDR3 DNA reads TGTGCCAGCAGTTCCCGACTAGCGGGAGGGCAGGGGGAGACCCAGTACTTC.

As to this clonotype: Mismatch with germline at one junction end may stem from a read error. The chain uses TRBV5-1 and TRBJ2-5; no definite D call. The CDR3 runs 11 residues. Germline V lookup: CDR1 SGHRS, CDR2 YFSETQ. CDR3 nucleotide sequence: TGCGCCAGCAGCTTGGAGGAGAGCCAGTACTTC. Amino acids: CASSLEESQYF.

V gene TRBV5-1 combines with J gene TRBJ2-7; 7 positions agree with TRBD1. The J call may be faulty, since TRBJ2-5 better matches the DNA end. The CDR3 contains 14 residues. Germline lookup yields CDR1 SGHRS and CDR2 YFSETQ. The DNA of the CDR3 is TGCGCCAGCAGCGATCAAACAGGGGCCAGGACCCAGTACTTC. As protein: CASSDQTGARTQYF.

V gene TRBV30 combines with J gene TRBJ2-2, with no clear D. Germline lookup yields CDR1 GTSNPN and CDR2 SVGIG (reference sequence). CDR3 size: 14 residues. V was cut by 0 bases and J by 1 base, with 6 bases left in between. The CDR3 coding sequence is TGTGCCTGGAGTGTACTGGGGAACACCGGGGAGCTGTTTTTT. This encodes CAWSVLGNTGELFF. The whole variable domain, filled in from reference TRBV30 and TRBJ2-2, reads SQTIHQWPATLVQPVGSPLSLECTVEGTSNPNLYWYRQAAGRGLQLLFYSVGIGQISSEVPQNLSASRPQDRQFILSSKKLLLSDSGFYLCAWSVLGNTGELFFGEGSRLTVL.

This clonotype has just one count. The rearrangement uses TRBV29-1 and TRBJ2-1; a possible D gene is TRBD1 (5 bases). Trimming pared 4 bases from V and 6 bases from J, leaving 13 bases between. This CDR3 has 13 residues. CDR1 SQVTM and CDR2 ANQGSEA come from the germline V gene. The CDR3 reads CSVGSPGANEQFF. CDR3 in DNA: TGCAGCGTTGGCTCTCCTGGGGCCAATGAGCAGTTCTTC.

The chain employs TRBV5-1 and TRBJ2-7, with a possible D match to TRBD2 (5 bases). CDR1 and CDR2 (germline): SGHRS, YFSETQ. Trimming stripped 1 base from V and 10 bases from J, with 27 bases between. The CDR3 is 17 amino acids. The CDR3 region is CASSLRVSGSWGEPQYF. Here the CDR3 DNA reads TGCGCCAGCAGCTTGAGAGTCAGTGGGTCGTGGGGAGAGCCCCAGTACTTC. Full variable domain (outside the CDR3, taken from reference TRBV5-1 and TRBJ2-7): KAGVTQTPRYLIKTRGQQVTLSCSPISGHRSVSWYQQTPGQGLQFLFEYFSETQRNKGNFPGRFSGRQFSNSRSEMNVSTLELGDSALYLCASSLRVSGSWGEPQYFGPGTRLTVT.

The chain employs TRBV5-1 and TRBJ1-5; TRBD1 might be the D (6 bases). This CDR3 has 16 amino acids. V was clipped by 0 bases and J by 2 bases, with 12 bases between them. Germline V gene sequence: CDR1 SGHRS, CDR2 YFSETQ. The CDR3 coding sequence is TGCGCCAGCAGCTTGGATGGGGGCGGGGGCAATCAGCCCCAGCATTTT. Translated: CASSLDGGGGNQPQHF.

The chain links TRBV15 to TRBJ2-7; D possibly uses TRBD1 or TRBD2 (5 bases each). V was trimmed by 0 bases and J by 7 bases, leaving 22 bases between them. CDR1 and CDR2 from the germline V gene are LNHNV and YYDKDF (reference sequence). CDR3 size: 17 residues. The CDR3: CATSREGEAEAYNEQYF. DNA for the CDR3: TGTGCCACCAGCAGAGAAGGGGAAGCGGAGGCCTACAATGAGCAGTACTTC.

This chain connects TRBV20-1 to TRBJ2-7, with a tentative D call TRBD1 (5 bases). There are 15 residues in the CDR3. Germline assignment: CDR1 DFQATT and CDR2 SNEGSKA (reference sequence). V lost 0 bases, J lost 5 bases, and 17 bases lay in between. CDR3: CSAREQKDTDHEQYF. CDR3 coding DNA: TGCAGTGCTAGAGAGCAAAAGGACACCGACCACGAGCAGTACTTC.

The gene calls are TRBV9 and TRBJ1-1, with TRBD1 identical over 8 bases. Germline assignment: CDR1 SGDLS and CDR2 YYNGEE. There are 14 residues in the CDR3. The V segment lost 4 bases and the J segment 6 bases; nucleotides outside the gene matches: 8. CDR3 protein: CASSSGQGGPEAFF. The CDR3 DNA is TGTGCCAGCAGCTCTGGACAGGGAGGTCCTGAAGCTTTCTTT.

The chain uses TRBV27 and TRBJ2-1; D might be TRBD2 (6 bases). Trimming stripped 5 bases from V and 10 bases from J, with 18 bases between. The germline CDR1 and CDR2 sequences are MNHEY and SMNVEV (reference sequence). The CDR3 has 14 amino acids. In DNA form, the CDR3 reads TGTGCCAGCAGTCCTTCCCCGACTAGGCGCGAGCAGTTCTTC. Translating it yields CASSPSPTRREQFF.

This clonotype was counted once. The V call is TRBV12-3 or TRBV12-4, the J call TRBJ2-5; 7 positions agree with TRBD1. With the DNA end fitting TRBJ2-1 better, the J assignment may be wrong. CDR3 length: 15 amino acids. The CDR3 nucleotides are TGTGCCAGCAGCACCACCCCTTACAGGGGAGAGACCCAGTTCTTC. It yields the protein CASSTTPYRGETQFF.

In the case of this clonotype: It is unclear where the CDR3 begins or ends on the DNA, so no DNA is shown, and the CDR3 is as TCRdb lists it. The J gene is TRBJ1-2, the V gene TRBV6-5; TRBD1 was called by the table and not checked on the DNA. The CDR3 is 11 amino acids in total, end residues counted. Germline CDR1 MNHEY, CDR2 SVGAGI. The CDR3 protein is CATGTAYGCTF.